Below are 13 T cell receptor beta chains sequenced from a single sample in a study of T cell changes during pregnancy in multiple sclerosis. Assay: immunoSEQ multiplex PCR; the TCRdb copy retains only in-frame clones and omits some. The sample shows about 60,000 clones, 85% to 95% of them seen only once. The sample was peripheral blood, taken after pregnancy. The receptors come from a female donor with multiple sclerosis, enrolled in a pregnancy study.

The chain employs TRBV10-3 and TRBJ2-1; D call uncertain. The V gene's germline CDR1 is ENHRY and CDR2 SYGVKD. The CDR3 contains 13 residues. The ends were cut back, 4 bases at V and 8 bases at J, with 12 bases in the middle. In DNA, the CDR3 is TGTGCCATCAGTGTTGAGCAGCGCGATGAGCAGTTCTTC. Translation: CAISVEQRDEQFF.

The chain employs TRBV4-3 and TRBJ2-3; the match to TRBD2 covers 10 bases. After removal of 0 bases from V and 6 bases from J, the junction contained 9 bases not matched to a gene. CDR3 length equals 17 residues. Germline values: CDR1 LGHNA, CDR2 YSLEER. CDR3 loop: CASSQDVVAGGWDTQYF. CDR3 nucleotide sequence: TGCGCCAGCAGCCAAGATGTGGTAGCGGGAGGATGGGATACGCAGTATTTT.

This clone was seen only once. The V gene is TRBV4-3, the J gene TRBJ2-6; D might be TRBD1 (6 bases). From germline, CDR1 is LGHNA and CDR2 YSLEER. The germline V and J ends were trimmed by 1 base and 3 bases, with 13 bases remaining between them. The CDR3 runs 17 residues. The CDR3 sequence is CASSQVWGRSGANVLTF. The CDR3 DNA reads TGCGCCAGCAGCCAAGTTTGGGGGCGAAGTGGGGCCAACGTCCTGACTTTC.

J is TRBJ1-5 and V is TRBV19, with D tentatively TRBD1 (5 bases). Germline assignment: CDR1 LNHDA and CDR2 SQIVND (reference sequence). The germline V and J ends were trimmed by 3 bases and 7 bases, with 10 bases remaining between them. The CDR3 consists of 13 residues. The CDR3 loop reads CASSMGQLQPQHF. As DNA, the CDR3 is TGTGCCAGTAGTATGGGGCAGTTACAGCCCCAGCATTTT.

The chain's CDR3 is CASSPRTGDGYTF. Written as DNA, the CDR3 is TGTGCCAGCAGCCCGCGGACAGGGGACGGCTACACCTTC. V gene TRBV5-4 combines with J gene TRBJ1-2; 9 nucleotides line up with TRBD1. This CDR3 has 13 residues. V shed 4 bases and J 8 bases; nucleotides not matched to a gene: 6. Germline CDR1 reads SGHNT; CDR2 reads YYREEE (reference sequence). The variable domain in full, completed from reference TRBV5-4 and TRBJ1-2, reads ETGVTQSPTHLIKTRGQQVTLRCSSQSGHNTVSWYQQALGQGPQFIFQYYREEENGRGNFPPRFSGLQFPNYSSELNVNALELDDSALYLCASSPRTGDGYTFGSGTRLTVV.

The V gene is TRBV5-4, the J gene TRBJ2-7; 10 bases line up with TRBD2. This CDR3 is 15 amino acids long. V trimming: 2 bases; J trimming: 3 bases; junction bases outside the gene matches: 5. The germline gives CDR1 SGHNT, CDR2 YYREEE (reference sequence). The CDR3 DNA reads TGTGCCAGCAGCTTAAGGACTAGCGGAAACTACGAGCAGTACTTC. Translation: CASSLRTSGNYEQYF.

This clone is a singleton in its sample. The chain uses TRBV6-1 and TRBJ2-2, with 10 bases aligning to TRBD1. The V gene's germline CDR1 is MNHNS and CDR2 SASEGT. The CDR3 extends over 15 amino acids. After removal of 8 bases from V and 6 bases from J, the junction contained 9 bases not matched to a gene. CDR3 DNA: TGTGCCAGCTTCCGACAGGGGGCGCTTCCCGGGGAGCTGTTTTTT. It yields the protein CASFRQGALPGELFF.

The rearrangement links TRBV28 to TRBJ2-7; 8 positions match TRBD2. The CDR3 extends over 14 amino acids. Unmatched junction bases numbered 4, after V lost 4 bases and J lost 2 bases. Germline V gene sequence: CDR1 MDHEN, CDR2 SYDVKM. The CDR3 nucleotides read TGTGCCAGCAGTTCGGGACTAGTGGCCTACGAGCAGTACTTC. It translates to CASSSGLVAYEQYF. Looking up the rest from reference TRBV28 and TRBJ2-7 gives the full variable domain: DVKVTQSSRYLVKRTGEKVFLECVQDMDHENMFWYRQDPGLGLRLIYFSYDVKMKEKGDIPEGYSVSREKKERFSLILESASTNQTSMYLCASSSGLVAYEQYFGPGTRLTVT.

About this clone itself: At one boundary the junction diverges from the germline segment, which might be a read error. The chain couples TRBV7-7 to TRBJ2-1; 9 bases map to TRBD2. The CDR3 extends over 15 amino acids. Germline V gene data show CDR1 as SSHAT and CDR2 as FNYEAQ (reference sequence). The CDR3 DNA reads as TGTGCTAGCAGCTCGGGACTAGCCGGTAAGAATGAGCAGTTCTTC. Its protein product is CASSSGLAGKNEQFF.

V is TRBV9 and J is TRBJ2-5, with 9 nucleotides matching TRBD2. Germline V CDR1 and CDR2: SGDLS, YYNGEE. This CDR3 spans 14 amino acids. V shed 3 bases, J shed 6 bases, and the junction held 6 bases outside the gene matches. This CDR3 reads CASSAIAGAKTQYF. The CDR3 DNA sequence: TGTGCCAGCAGCGCCATAGCGGGAGCCAAGACCCAGTACTTC.

The rearrangement uses TRBV5-4 and TRBJ2-1, with D possibly being TRBD2 (5 bases). The CDR3 loop spans 13 amino acids. The V gene's germline CDR1 is SGHNT and CDR2 YYREEE (reference sequence). V lost 0 bases, J lost 6 bases, and 7 bases lay in between. The CDR3, as DNA: TGTGCCAGCAGCTTGGCCCTAGCCAATGAGCAGTTCTTC. It encodes CASSLALANEQFF.

The CDR3 here is CASSPLIAGDSYNEQFF. The DNA of the CDR3 is TGTGCCAGCTCACCTCTGATAGCGGGAGACTCCTACAATGAGCAGTTCTTC. The chain has TRBV18 and TRBJ2-1; 9 bases are shared with TRBD2. The J segment lost 0 bases and the V segment lost 3 bases, leaving 6 bases of the junction unmatched. Per germline, CDR1 KGHSH and CDR2 LQKENI. CDR3 length: 17 amino acids.

V usage is TRBV6-1 and J usage is TRBJ2-3, with 9 bases identical to TRBD1. The V segment lost 1 base and the J segment 7 bases; nucleotides outside the gene matches: 6. CDR1 MNHNS and CDR2 SASEGT come from the germline V gene. CDR3 size: 15 residues. In DNA form, the CDR3 reads TGTGCCAGCAGTGAAGGTTTGGGACAGGGCTATACGCAGTATTTT. It yields the protein CASSEGLGQGYTQYF.